These T cell receptor beta chains were read from a single sample in a study of cytomegalovirus exposure and HLA in healthy donors. Using immunoSEQ multiplex PCR, the repertoire was profiled, and TCRdb retains in-frame clones only, with some absent. The table has approximately 69,000 clones, 74% seen once. Specimen: PBMCs. These receptors were taken from a woman aged 25-40 years in good health and CMV-seropositive. CDR3s include the opening cysteine and the closing phenylalanine or tryptophan. Fields, in order: V gene, D gene, clone size, J gene, CDR3 protein, CDR3 DNA. A D gene is named only where the DNA matches it firmly. Clone size, where shown, is once, few, many, or a class for clones that have expanded.

TRBV7-2	NA	NA	TRBJ1-5	CASSFQGNQPQHF	TGTGCCAGCAGCTTTCAGGGCAATCAGCCCCAGCATTTT
TRBV2	NA	NA	TRBJ1-2	CASRGAGAGMGANYGYTF	TGTGCCAGCAGAGGAGCGGGGGCAGGGATGGGAGCTAACTATGGCTACACCTTC
TRBV5-1	NA	few	TRBJ2-3	CASSFEGTDTQYF	TGCGCCAGCAGCTTCGAGGGCACAGATACGCAGTATTTT
TRBV6-1	NA	NA	TRBJ1-2	CASSDAGLYGYTF	TGTGCCAGCAGTGACGCAGGCCTCTATGGCTACACCTTC
TRBV7-9	NA	once	TRBJ1-2	CASSLAGTAGGYTF	TGTGCCAGCAGCTTAGCGGGAACCGCGGGGGGCTACACCTTC
TRBV28	NA	once	TRBJ1-1	CASSWGEGTEAFF	TGTGCCAGCAGTTGGGGGGAAGGTACTGAAGCTTTCTTT
TRBV6-5	TRBD1	NA	TRBJ1-2	CASSYSLSGGPGGYTF	TGTGCCAGCAGTTACTCGCTGTCAGGGGGGCCAGGTGGCTACACCTTC
TRBV19	TRBD1	NA	TRBJ1-2	CASHVDRAYGYTF	TGTGCCAGCCACGTGGACAGGGCCTATGGCTACACCTTC
TRBV29-1	TRBD1	NA	TRBJ1-1	CSVGGQGVPEAFF	TGCAGCGTTGGGGGACAGGGTGTACCTGAAGCTTTCTTT
TRBV29-1	NA	NA	TRBJ1-1	CSGAGSRTEAFF	TGCAGCGGGGCGGGGTCCCGCACTGAAGCTTTCTTT
TRBV2	TRBD1	few	TRBJ1-5	CASNPTGKWQPQHF	TGTGCCAGCAACCCGACAGGGAAATGGCAGCCCCAGCATTTT
TRBV28	TRBD2	NA	TRBJ2-1	CASPRAGGYNEQFF	TGTGCCAGCCCCCGAGCGGGAGGTTACAATGAGCAGTTCTTC
TRBV30	NA	NA	TRBJ1-5	CAWTDSSNQPQHF	TGTGCCTGGACGGACAGTAGCAATCAGCCCCAGCATTTT
TRBV5-1	TRBD2	few	TRBJ2-4	CASSSTGTSGSSNIQYF	TGCGCCAGCAGTTCAACCGGGACTAGCGGGAGTAGCAACATTCAGTACTTC
TRBV18	TRBD1	NA	TRBJ1-1	CASSLGQGYTEAFF	TGTGCCAGCTCCCTGGGACAGGGGTACACTGAAGCTTTCTTT
TRBV4-3	TRBD1	few	TRBJ2-7	CASSQTGTGAYEQYF	TGCGCCAGCAGCCAAACCGGGACAGGGGCGTACGAGCAGTACTTC
TRBV29-1	NA	NA	TRBJ2-1	CSVERAYNEQFF	TGCAGCGTTGAGCGGGCCTACAATGAGCAGTTCTTC
TRBV4-2	NA	NA	TRBJ1-1	CASSQSQGFAEAFF	TGTGCCAGCAGCCAATCACAGGGTTTCGCTGAAGCTTTCTTT
TRBV5-1	NA	NA	TRBJ2-3	CASGDQKSLADTQYF	TGCGCCAGCGGAGACCAGAAATCCCTCGCAGATACGCAGTATTTT
TRBV9	TRBD2	NA	TRBJ2-5	CASSRGLQETQYF	TGTGCCAGCAGCCGGGGACTACAAGAGACCCAGTACTTC
TRBV7-2	NA	few	TRBJ1-2	CASSLGTNYGYTF	TGTGCCAGCAGCTTAGGCACAAACTATGGCTACACCTTC
TRBV10-1	NA	few	TRBJ2-7	CASSDGSFDEQYF	TGCGCCAGCAGTGATGGGAGCTTTGACGAGCAGTACTTC
TRBV29-1	TRBD2	NA	TRBJ2-1	CSVGRSSGERMQFF	TGCAGCGTTGGTAGGTCTAGCGGAGAGAGAATGCAGTTCTTC
TRBV4-3	NA	few	TRBJ2-2	CASSHTQGGRGELFF	TGCGCCAGCAGCCATACCCAGGGGGGCAGGGGGGAGCTGTTTTTT
TRBV19	TRBD1	few	TRBJ2-7	CASSLQGNLGYEQYF	TGTGCCAGTAGCCTACAGGGGAACCTCGGCTACGAGCAGTACTTC
TRBV2	NA	NA	TRBJ1-5	CASRGVNQPQHF	TGTGCCAGCAGGGGAGTCAATCAGCCCCAGCATTTT
TRBV28	TRBD1	NA	TRBJ1-1	CASRLTGLGEEDTEAFF	TGTGCCAGCAGGCTGACAGGGTTGGGTGAAGAGGACACTGAAGCTTTCTTT
TRBV30	TRBD1	NA	TRBJ1-1	CARGQLNTEAFF	TGTGCTCGGGGACAGCTTAACACTGAAGCTTTCTTT
TRBV6-5	NA	NA	TRBJ1-1	CASSYGDMNTEAFF	TGTGCCAGCAGTTACGGGGACATGAACACTGAAGCTTTCTTT
TRBV6-1	TRBD1	NA	TRBJ2-2	CASSQDRGTGELFF	TGTGCCAGCAGCCAAGACAGGGGCACCGGGGAGCTGTTTTTT
TRBV5-1	TRBD2	NA	TRBJ2-7	CASSPPGLGPGEQYF	TGCGCCAGCAGCCCGCCGGGACTAGGACCGGGTGAGCAGTACTTC
TRBV29-1	NA	NA	TRBJ2-4	CSVERAGAKNIQYF	TGCAGCGTTGAACGAGCGGGAGCCAAAAACATTCAGTACTTC